This record concerns one T cell receptor beta chain sequence. Its specificity is unknown. 13 Jbeta primers and 60 Vbeta primers were used for the PCR. Some clones are missing from TCRdb's copy, which holds only in-frame ones; the method was immunoSEQ multiplex PCR. The sample carries some 130,000 clones, over 70% recorded once. This sample was included in a study of cytomegalovirus exposure and HLA in healthy donors. The wider study: An early data release held tens of millions of unique TCRs from HLA-typed donors.

This CDR3 is built from 19 residues. The V gene's germline CDR1 is MRHNA and CDR2 SNTAGT. The ends were cut back, 4 bases at V and 0 bases at J, with 24 bases in the middle. Study-level points and caveats: Later analysis suggested most CMV-associated TCR beta chains were HLA-restricted. CMV serostatus alone was available as immune exposure information.

The gene calls are TRBV6-4 and TRBJ1-2, with D possibly matching TRBD1 (6 bases). Material: PBMCs. This receptor was taken from a woman in her forties in good health and CMV-seronegative. The DNA for the CDR3 is TGTGCCAGCAGTGCCCCCTCTGGACAGTCGGCCTTAGCTAACTATGGCTACACCTTC. It specifies CASSAPSGQSALANYGYTF.